A single sample is the source of the 29 T cell receptor beta chains below, sequenced in a study of blood T cell repertoires in COVID-19. TCRdb keeps only in-frame clones here, not all; method: immunoSEQ multiplex PCR. In the table there are roughly 260,000 clones, more than 70% of which are singletons. The sequencing input was peripheral blood. These receptors were collected from a woman between 18 and 29 years old with acute or convalescent COVID-19.

V usage is TRBV6-5 and J usage is TRBJ1-1, with 10 bases identical to TRBD1. The ends lost 2 bases at V and 7 bases at J; junction bases unmatched: 4. The CDR3 consists of 14 residues. CDR1 and CDR2 (germline): MNHEY, SVGAGI. The CDR3 protein is CASSYDRGQGEAFF. The CDR3 DNA follows: TGTGCCAGCAGTTACGACAGGGGGCAGGGTGAAGCTTTCTTT.

This clone was seen once. This chain connects TRBV14 to TRBJ2-7; D is perhaps TRBD2 (6 bases). V was trimmed by 3 bases and J by 1 base, leaving 16 bases between them. The CDR3 runs 16 residues. Germline assignment: CDR1 SGHDN and CDR2 FVKESK. This CDR3 is CASSQGGVAGSYEQYF. The CDR3, as DNA: TGTGCCAGCAGCCAGGGCGGGGTAGCAGGTTCCTACGAGCAGTACTTC.

The chain links TRBV30 to TRBJ2-5; 12 bases map to TRBD2. The germline CDR1 and CDR2 sequences are GTSNPN and SVGIG (reference sequence). The ends lost 5 bases at V and 5 bases at J; junction bases unmatched: 9. The CDR3 is 15 residues long. CDR3 amino acids: CAWGKTSGSWETQYF. The CDR3 region has the DNA TGTGCCTGGGGCAAGACTAGCGGGAGTTGGGAGACCCAGTACTTC.

The V call is TRBV5-1, the J call TRBJ1-2, with TRBD1 identical over 12 bases. After removal of 4 bases from V and 12 bases from J, the junction contained 4 bases not matched to a gene. This CDR3 has 12 amino acids. Germline V CDR1 and CDR2: SGHRS, YFSETQ. CDR3: CASSEGQGANTF. The DNA for the CDR3 is TGCGCCAGCAGCGAGGGACAGGGGGCCAACACCTTC.

This clone occurred once. The V gene is TRBV7-2, the J gene TRBJ2-5; D is possibly TRBD2 (5 bases). Germline V CDR1 and CDR2: SGHTA, FQGNSA. The CDR3 is 17 amino acids. V lost 4 bases, J lost 1 base, and 19 bases lay in between. The CDR3: CASSSKSVFEGQETQYF. DNA for the CDR3: TGTGCCAGCAGCTCCAAGTCCGTGTTCGAGGGCCAAGAGACCCAGTACTTC.

The gene calls are TRBV3-1 (or the pseudogene TRBV3-2) and TRBJ2-7, with TRBD2 matching over 11 bases. CDR1 and CDR2 (germline): LGHDT, YNNKEL (reference sequence). With 4 bases clipped from V and 8 bases from J, the junction kept 7 bases outside the gene matches. The CDR3 runs to 14 residues. CDR3: CASSRQTSGTQQYF. CDR3 sequence (DNA): TGTGCCAGCAGCCGGCAGACTAGCGGGACCCAGCAGTACTTC.

This chain's CDR3 is CASSLSPAVSTYNEQFF. Written as DNA, the CDR3 is TGTGCCAGCAGTTTATCCCCAGCGGTTTCCACCTACAATGAGCAGTTCTTC. The V call is TRBV27, the J call TRBJ2-1; tentatively, D is TRBD2 (5 bases). Germline values: CDR1 MNHEY, CDR2 SMNVEV (reference sequence). CDR3 length equals 17 residues. The germline V and J ends were trimmed by 0 bases and 2 bases, with 14 bases remaining between them.

The chain couples TRBV7-2 to TRBJ2-5; 7 nucleotides align to TRBD2. V was clipped by 3 bases and J by 0 bases; unmatched bases: 10. CDR1 and CDR2 from the germline V gene are SGHTA and FQGNSA. CDR3 size: 17 residues. The CDR3 coding sequence is TGTGCCAGCAGCTTTTTTTTACGGGAGGAGGACCAAGAGACCCAGTACTTC. Translation gives CASSFFLREEDQETQYF.

This clone was seen a handful of times. The chain uses TRBV4-2 and TRBJ2-7, with TRBD1 matching over 7 bases. The CDR3 is 15 amino acids. Per the germline V gene, CDR1 is LGHNA and CDR2 is YNFKEQ. J lost 0 bases, V lost 1 base, and 3 bases had no gene match. The CDR3 bases are TGTGCCAGCAGCCAAGTCCGGGACAGCTCCTACGAGCAGTACTTC. Translation gives CASSQVRDSSYEQYF.

This chain uses TRBV19 with TRBJ2-3, with 11 bases matching TRBD2. The ends lost 8 bases at V and 4 bases at J; junction bases unmatched: 11. The V gene's germline CDR1 is LNHDA and CDR2 SQIVND (reference sequence). There are 16 residues in the CDR3. The CDR3 region has the DNA TGTGCCAGTTCCCAGAGACTAGCGGGATCGGCAGATACGCAGTATTTT. It translates to CASSQRLAGSADTQYF.

CDR3 nucleotide sequence: TGCGCCAGCAGCCATTATTTTTCGAGGGGGACAGAGGCCTACGAGCAGTACTTC. Its translation is CASSHYFSRGTEAYEQYF. This rearrangement joins TRBV4-3 to TRBJ2-7, with TRBD1 identical over 7 bases. Unmatched junction bases numbered 16, after V lost 3 bases and J lost 2 bases. CDR1 LGHNA and CDR2 YSLEER come from the germline V gene. The length of the CDR3 is 18 residues.

V gene TRBV28 combines with J gene TRBJ2-5; maybe TRBD1 (6 bases). In germline, CDR1 is MDHEN, CDR2 SYDVKM. The CDR3 sequence is 14 residues long. The V end was cut by 7 bases, the J end by 2 bases, with 14 bases between. CDR3 bases: TGTGCCAGCACCCTTGGACAGATTCAAGAGACCCAGTACTTC. Translating gives CASTLGQIQETQYF. The full variable domain, completed using reference TRBV28 and TRBJ2-5, is DVKVTQSSRYLVKRTGEKVFLECVQDMDHENMFWYRQDPGLGLRLIYFSYDVKMKEKGDIPEGYSVSREKKERFSLILESASTNQTSMYLCASTLGQIQETQYFGPGTRLLVL.

The chain links TRBV5-6 to TRBJ1-6, with unresolved D. Trimming took 1 base from V and 2 from J, leaving 10 bases between them. Germline CDR1 and CDR2: SGHDT and YYEEEE. There are 16 residues in the CDR3. The CDR3 nucleotides read TGTGCCAGCAGCTTGAGGGAGGAGCCCTATAATTCACCCCTCCACTTT. Its protein is CASSLREEPYNSPLHF.

The chain combines TRBV9 with TRBJ1-4, with 10 positions matching TRBD1. From germline, CDR1 is SGDLS and CDR2 YYNGEE. The CDR3 runs 15 residues. The J segment lost 6 bases and the V segment lost 3 bases, leaving 5 bases of the junction unmatched. CDR3 loop: CASSAYGTGDEKLFF. CDR3 coding DNA: TGTGCCAGCAGCGCGTATGGGACAGGGGATGAAAAACTGTTTTTT.

The chain combines TRBV20-1 with TRBJ2-4; a weak D match, TRBD2 (5 bases). V lost 7 bases and J lost 8, with 12 bases in between. This CDR3 is built from 11 residues. Germline lookup yields CDR1 DFQATT and CDR2 SNEGSKA (reference sequence). Written as DNA, the CDR3 is TGCAGTGGACGGGAAAGGGACATTCAGTACTTC. Its protein is CSGRERDIQYF.

The rearrangement links TRBV3-1 (or the pseudogene TRBV3-2) to TRBJ2-5, with D unclear. Germline CDR1 is LGHDT and CDR2 is YNNKEL (reference sequence). V was trimmed by 2 bases and J by 0 bases, leaving 7 bases between them. The CDR3 has 14 amino acids. The CDR3 region is CASSQTTYQETQYF. CDR3 bases: TGTGCCAGCAGCCAAACAACGTACCAAGAGACCCAGTACTTC.

The rearrangement joins TRBV19 to TRBJ1-6, with 7 bases fitting TRBD1. Trimming cost V 3 bases and J 4 bases; bases outside gene matches: 3. The CDR3 runs to 15 residues. Germline CDR1 is LNHDA and CDR2 is SQIVND (reference sequence). The CDR3 reads CASSISGQYNSPLHF. As DNA, the CDR3 is TGTGCCAGTAGTATTTCGGGACAGTATAATTCACCCCTCCACTTT.

The chain has TRBV20-1 and TRBJ2-1; a weak D match, TRBD2 (6 bases). The CDR3 is made up of 17 amino acids. V was cut by 3 bases and J by 3 bases, with 21 bases left in between. The germline V gene has CDR1 DFQATT and CDR2 SNEGSKA (reference sequence). The CDR3 sequence is CSASPRNWRANYNEQFF. The DNA for the CDR3 is TGCAGTGCTAGTCCCCGAAATTGGAGGGCTAACTACAATGAGCAGTTCTTC.

This clone has a handful of counts. The chain couples TRBV7-2 to TRBJ1-5, with 9 bases matching TRBD1. Unmatched junction bases numbered 9, after V lost 6 bases and J lost 0 bases. The germline gives CDR1 SGHTA, CDR2 FQGNSA. This CDR3 has 17 residues. The CDR3 loop is CASRGPEDRGSNQPQHF. CDR3 DNA: TGTGCCAGCAGGGGGCCGGAGGACAGGGGTAGCAATCAGCCCCAGCATTTT.

The V and J genes are TRBV19 and TRBJ2-2, with 8 bases that match TRBD2. CDR3 length equals 16 residues. Germline lookup yields CDR1 LNHDA and CDR2 SQIVND (reference sequence). Trimming took 2 bases from V and 2 from J; bases not matched to a gene: 4. CDR3 protein: CASSIIAGPNTGELFF. DNA of the CDR3: TGTGCCAGTAGTATAATAGCGGGACCAAACACCGGGGAGCTGTTTTTT.

The V call is TRBV4-3, the J call TRBJ2-1; 10 bases map to TRBD1. Germline CDR1 LGHNA, CDR2 YSLEER. Losses at the gene ends were 4 bases for V and 7 bases for J; bases not matched to a gene: 7. The CDR3 extends over 15 amino acids. The chain's CDR3 is CASSLGTGVGNEQFF. The CDR3 nucleotides are TGCGCCAGCAGCCTCGGGACAGGGGTGGGGAATGAGCAGTTCTTC.

The DNA for the CDR3 is TGTGCCAGCAGTGGGGGGAGGAGCAATCAGCCCCAGCATTTT. Translating gives CASSGGRSNQPQHF. The rearrangement joins TRBV2 to TRBJ1-5, with D tentatively TRBD1 (5 bases). Trimming removed 4 bases from V and 1 base from J, with 8 bases in between. The germline gives CDR1 SNHLY, CDR2 FYNNEI. The CDR3 length is 14 residues.

The chain employs TRBV6-4 and TRBJ2-3; 9 bases agree with TRBD1. Germline trimming cut 6 bases from V and 4 bases from J; bases unmatched to any gene: 11. CDR3 length: 16 amino acids. Germline V CDR1 and CDR2: MRHNA, SNTAGT. The chain's CDR3 is CASSAGTGRRADTQYF. For the CDR3, the DNA is TGTGCCAGCAGCGCCGGGACAGGGAGGAGAGCAGATACGCAGTATTTT.

J is TRBJ2-7 and V is TRBV27, with 9 bases matching TRBD1. V dropped 7 bases and J dropped 6; count of bases not matched to a gene: 16. CDR3 length: 16 residues. CDR1 and CDR2 (germline): MNHEY, SMNVEV (reference sequence). CDR3 residues: CASIPLGTGSVAEQYF. The CDR3 DNA follows: TGTGCCAGCATTCCCCTCGGGACAGGGAGTGTCGCCGAGCAGTACTTC.

V usage is TRBV5-1 and J usage is TRBJ2-1, with a weak D call TRBD2 (5 bases). V gave up 2 bases and J gave up 2 bases, with 11 bases separating them. Germline values: CDR1 SGHRS, CDR2 YFSETQ. This CDR3 spans 15 amino acids. CDR3 in DNA: TGCGCCAGCAGCTTCCTAGGACTCCCCTACAATGAGCAGTTCTTC. The encoded protein is CASSFLGLPYNEQFF. The full variable domain, completed using reference TRBV5-1 and TRBJ2-1, is KAGVTQTPRYLIKTRGQQVTLSCSPISGHRSVSWYQQTPGQGLQFLFEYFSETQRNKGNFPGRFSGRQFSNSRSEMNVSTLELGDSALYLCASSFLGLPYNEQFFGPGTRLTVL.

V and J are TRBV5-1 and TRBJ1-6, with D unclear. The germline V gene has CDR1 SGHRS and CDR2 YFSETQ. This CDR3 region has 15 residues. V was trimmed by 0 bases and J by 10 bases, leaving 14 bases between them. CDR3 loop: CASSLATTDSSPLHF. The CDR3, as DNA: TGCGCCAGCAGCTTGGCCACAACCGACTCCTCACCCCTCCACTTT. Complete variable domain (other parts from reference TRBV5-1 and TRBJ1-6): KAGVTQTPRYLIKTRGQQVTLSCSPISGHRSVSWYQQTPGQGLQFLFEYFSETQRNKGNFPGRFSGRQFSNSRSEMNVSTLELGDSALYLCASSLATTDSSPLHFGNGTRLTVT.

The chain is built from TRBV18 and TRBJ2-1; no reliable D call. This CDR3 is built from 13 residues. V shed 3 bases and J shed 3 bases, with 6 bases lying between them. Looked up from germline, CDR1 is KGHSH and CDR2 is LQKENI. Here the CDR3 DNA reads TGTGCCAGCTCACCTCCTAACTACAATGAGCAGTTCTTC. Its translation is CASSPPNYNEQFF.

The chain joins TRBV25-1 to TRBJ1-1, with TRBD1 as a possible D gene (6 bases). The CDR3 spans 14 residues. V lost 5 bases, J lost 0 bases, and 10 bases lay in between. Germline CDR1 is MGHDK and CDR2 is SYGVNS. The CDR3 protein is CASSKDSMNTEAFF. CDR3 sequence (DNA): TGTGCCAGCAGTAAGGACAGTATGAACACTGAAGCTTTCTTT. Filled out from reference TRBV25-1 and TRBJ1-1, the complete variable domain reads EADIYQTPRYLVIGTGKKITLECSQTMGHDKMYWYQQDPGMELHLIHYSYGVNSTEKGDLSSESTVSRIRTEHFPLTLESARPSHTSQYLCASSKDSMNTEAFFGQGTRLTVV.

The chain combines TRBV21-1 with TRBJ1-5; no check of the table's D call, TRBD1, against the DNA was made. TRBV21-1 is shown as a pseudogene. CDR3 size: 16 residues. The CDR3 nucleotides are TGTGCCACCCTTGGGGCAAAACTTTATAGCAATCAGCCCCAGCATTTT. This gives the protein CATLGAKLYSNQPQHF.